The entry below gives a single TCR beta chain sequence along with its context. Its cognate antigen is unknown. Donors were ostensibly healthy at sampling, although undocumented immune exposures were probable. The sample comes from a study of cytomegalovirus exposure and HLA in healthy donors. Whole-study findings and limits: Donor immune exposure was known only as CMV serostatus. In a later analysis, several top co-occurrence clusters appeared linked to parvovirus B19, influenza, CMV and Epstein-Barr virus.

The PCR employed 60 Vbeta primers together with 13 Jbeta primers. Generated by immunoSEQ multiplex PCR, the TCRdb table keeps only in-frame clones and is missing some. The table records 200,000 to 250,000 clones, just over 75% of them present only once. The CDR3 loop spans 13 amino acids. Per germline, CDR1 SNHLY and CDR2 FYNNEI. Between the trimmed V and J ends, which lost 6 bases and 4 bases, there was a span of 10 bases. The genes are TRBV2 and TRBJ1-5; D not resolved. Input material: PBMCs. The origin of this receptor is a man aged 18 to 29 in good health and CMV-seronegative. The CDR3 sequence: CASRYRENQPQHF. CDR3 sequence (DNA): TGTGCCAGCAGGTACAGAGAGAATCAGCCCCAGCATTTT.